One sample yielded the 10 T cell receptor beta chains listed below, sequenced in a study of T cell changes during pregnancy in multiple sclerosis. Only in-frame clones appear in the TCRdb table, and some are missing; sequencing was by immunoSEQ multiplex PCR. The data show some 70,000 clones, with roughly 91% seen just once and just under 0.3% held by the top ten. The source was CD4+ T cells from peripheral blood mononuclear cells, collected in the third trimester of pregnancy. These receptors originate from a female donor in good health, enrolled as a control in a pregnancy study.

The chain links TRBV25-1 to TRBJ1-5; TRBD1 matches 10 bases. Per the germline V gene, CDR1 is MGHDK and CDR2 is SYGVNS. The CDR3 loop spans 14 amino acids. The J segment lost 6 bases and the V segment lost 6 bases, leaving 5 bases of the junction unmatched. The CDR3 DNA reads TGTGCCAGCAGAGGGACAGGGGAAACTCAGCCCCAGCATTTT. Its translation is CASRGTGETQPQHF. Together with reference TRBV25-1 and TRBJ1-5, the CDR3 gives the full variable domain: EADIYQTPRYLVIGTGKKITLECSQTMGHDKMYWYQQDPGMELHLIHYSYGVNSTEKGDLSSESTVSRIRTEHFPLTLESARPSHTSQYLCASRGTGETQPQHFGDGTRLSIL.

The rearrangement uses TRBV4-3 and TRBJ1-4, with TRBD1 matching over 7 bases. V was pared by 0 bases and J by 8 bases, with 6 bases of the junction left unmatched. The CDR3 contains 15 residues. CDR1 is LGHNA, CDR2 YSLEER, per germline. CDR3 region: CASSQEDRASEKLFF. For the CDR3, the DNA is TGCGCCAGCAGCCAAGAAGACAGGGCCTCAGAAAAACTGTTTTTT.

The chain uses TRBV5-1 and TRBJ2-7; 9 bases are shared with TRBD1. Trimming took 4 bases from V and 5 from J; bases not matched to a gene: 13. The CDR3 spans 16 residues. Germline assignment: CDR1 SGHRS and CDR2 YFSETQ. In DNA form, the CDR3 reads TGCGCCAGCAGCCGGCGCGGGACAGGGAGTGGGGACGAGCAGTACTTC. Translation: CASSRRGTGSGDEQYF.

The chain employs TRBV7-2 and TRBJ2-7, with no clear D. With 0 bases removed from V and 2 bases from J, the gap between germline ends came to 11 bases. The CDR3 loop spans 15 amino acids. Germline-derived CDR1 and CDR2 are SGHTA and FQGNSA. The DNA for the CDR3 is TGTGCCAGCAGCTTAGCGGGCAGCACCCCCTACGAGCAGTACTTC. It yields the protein CASSLAGSTPYEQYF.

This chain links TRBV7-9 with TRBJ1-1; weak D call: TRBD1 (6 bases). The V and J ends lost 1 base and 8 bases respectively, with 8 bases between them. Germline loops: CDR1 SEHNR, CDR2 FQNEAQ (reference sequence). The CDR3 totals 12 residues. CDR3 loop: CASSLEQGEAFF. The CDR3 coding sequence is TGTGCCAGCAGCTTAGAGCAGGGGGAAGCTTTCTTT.

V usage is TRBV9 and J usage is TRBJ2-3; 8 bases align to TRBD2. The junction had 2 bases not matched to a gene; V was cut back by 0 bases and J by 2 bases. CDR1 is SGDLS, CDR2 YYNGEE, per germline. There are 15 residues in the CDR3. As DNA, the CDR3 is TGTGCCAGCAGCGTAGCGGGGGGGCTCACAGATACGCAGTATTTT. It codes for CASSVAGGLTDTQYF.

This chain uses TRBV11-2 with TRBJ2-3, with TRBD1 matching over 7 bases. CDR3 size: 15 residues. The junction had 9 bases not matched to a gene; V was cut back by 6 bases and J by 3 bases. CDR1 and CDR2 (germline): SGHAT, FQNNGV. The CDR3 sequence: CASSLRGGRTDTQYF. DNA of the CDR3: TGTGCCAGCAGTCTCCGAGGGGGCCGGACAGATACGCAGTATTTT.

CDR3 sequence reads: CASSISYNQPQHF. In DNA form, the CDR3 reads TGTGCCAGTAGTATAAGCTACAATCAGCCCCAGCATTTT. The chain combines TRBV19 with TRBJ1-5, with D unresolved. V was shortened by 2 bases and J by 3 bases, with 5 bases between the two germline ends. This CDR3 comprises 13 residues. Germline values: CDR1 LNHDA, CDR2 SQIVND (reference sequence).

The CDR3 DNA sequence: TGTGCCAGTAACGCCTACTCCTATAATTCACCCCTCCACTTT. Its protein product is CASNAYSYNSPLHF. The chain is built from TRBV19 and TRBJ1-6; D gene ambiguous. The V end lost 7 bases, the J end lost 0 bases, and 7 bases lay between the germline ends. The CDR3 has 14 amino acids. Germline-derived CDR1 and CDR2 are LNHDA and SQIVND (reference sequence).

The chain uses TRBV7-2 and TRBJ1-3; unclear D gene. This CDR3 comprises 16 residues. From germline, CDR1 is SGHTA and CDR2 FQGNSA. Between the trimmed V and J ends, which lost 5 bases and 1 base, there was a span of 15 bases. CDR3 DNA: TGTGCCAGCAGCCTAGGAGAATTCGGGTCTGGAAACACCATATATTTT. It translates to CASSLGEFGSGNTIYF.